Listed below are T cell receptor beta chains from one sample, sequenced in a study of blood T cell repertoires in COVID-19. The assay was immunoSEQ multiplex PCR, and TCRdb's table has in-frame clones only and misses some. The profile shows about 220,000 clones, 80% to 85% of them singletons. The material sequenced was peripheral blood. The receptors shown here come from a woman in her 30s who had recovered from COVID-19. The CDR3 runs from the conserved cysteine through the conserved F or W. Fields, in order: D gene, V gene, clone size, J gene, CDR3 DNA, CDR3 protein. D genes are given only for firm matches. Size values are once, few and many counts, or a class for expanded clones, and some rows have none.

TRBD1	TRBV6-6	once	TRBJ1-2	TGTGCCAGCAGTTACGGGACAGGCGGAAACTATGGCTACACCTTC	CASSYGTGGNYGYTF
NA	TRBV5-1	NA	TRBJ1-1	TGCGCCAGCAGCTGGGGAGGACAGAACACTGAAGCTTTCTTT	CASSWGGQNTEAFF
TRBD2	TRBV28	NA	TRBJ2-7	TGTGCCAGCAGTCTCCCTAGCGGGAGGGTCCACGAGCAGTACTTC	CASSLPSGRVHEQYF
TRBD1	TRBV6-5	NA	TRBJ1-1	TGTGCCAGCAGTTACACAGACAGGGTGAGTGAAGCTTTCTTT	CASSYTDRVSEAFF
TRBD2	TRBV7-9	NA	TRBJ2-4	TGTGCCAGCAGCCCCTGGACTAGCGTCAAAAACATTCAGTACTTC	CASSPWTSVKNIQYF
TRBD1	TRBV6-6	NA	TRBJ1-2	TGTGCCAGCAGTTACCCATCAGGGGGATCGGGCTACACCTTC	CASSYPSGGSGYTF
NA	TRBV10-1	few	TRBJ2-7	TGCGCCAGCAGTGGTGGAGGGACCCCCTACGAGCAGTACTTC	CASSGGGTPYEQYF
NA	TRBV19	NA	TRBJ1-5	TGTGCCAGTAGTCCAGGGACACTTTCGATCGGCAATCAGCCCCAGCATTTT	CASSPGTLSIGNQPQHF
NA	TRBV7-9	NA	TRBJ1-1	TGTGCCAGCAGCCCCCCTCTTCCAGGGAACACTGAAGCTTTCTTT	CASSPPLPGNTEAFF
NA	TRBV19	NA	TRBJ2-5	TGTGCCAGTAGTATTAATTCAGCAGGTCAAGAGACCCAGTACTTC	CASSINSAGQETQYF
TRBD2	TRBV7-2	NA	TRBJ2-7	TGTGCCAGCAGCTTACTTGCGGGAGGCTACGAGCAGTACTTC	CASSLLAGGYEQYF
NA	TRBV11-3	NA	TRBJ1-3	TGTGCCAGCAGCTCCGTAGAGGGAAACACCATATATTTT	CASSSVEGNTIYF
TRBD2	TRBV10-1	once	TRBJ2-1	TGCGCCAGCAGTGAGGGTACTAGCGGAAACAATGAGCAGTTCTTC	CASSEGTSGNNEQFF
TRBD2	TRBV5-1	NA	TRBJ2-3	TGCGCCAGCAGCTTGTCAGCGGGGTTCACAGATACGCAGTATTTT	CASSLSAGFTDTQYF